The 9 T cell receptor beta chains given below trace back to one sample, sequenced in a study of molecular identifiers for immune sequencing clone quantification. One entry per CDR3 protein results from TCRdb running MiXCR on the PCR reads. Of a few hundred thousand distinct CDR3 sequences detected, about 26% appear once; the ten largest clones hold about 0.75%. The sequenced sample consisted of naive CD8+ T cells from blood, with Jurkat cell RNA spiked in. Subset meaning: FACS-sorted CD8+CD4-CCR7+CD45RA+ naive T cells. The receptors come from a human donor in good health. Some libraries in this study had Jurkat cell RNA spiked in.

Here the CDR3 DNA reads TGTGCCACCAGTTTGGACAGGAGAGAGCAGTACTTC. This codes for CATSLDRREQYF. The gene calls are TRBV15 and TRBJ2-7, with 7 bases aligning to TRBD1. The germline V gene has CDR1 LNHNV and CDR2 YYDKDF (reference sequence). J lost 7 bases, V lost 6 bases, and 6 bases had no gene match. This CDR3 region has 12 residues.

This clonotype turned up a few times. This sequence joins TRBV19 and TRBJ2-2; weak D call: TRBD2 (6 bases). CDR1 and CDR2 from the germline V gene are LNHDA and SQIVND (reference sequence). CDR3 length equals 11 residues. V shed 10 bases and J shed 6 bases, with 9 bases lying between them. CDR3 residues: CATEGAGELFF. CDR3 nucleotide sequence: TGTGCCACGGAGGGTGCCGGGGAGCTGTTTTTT.

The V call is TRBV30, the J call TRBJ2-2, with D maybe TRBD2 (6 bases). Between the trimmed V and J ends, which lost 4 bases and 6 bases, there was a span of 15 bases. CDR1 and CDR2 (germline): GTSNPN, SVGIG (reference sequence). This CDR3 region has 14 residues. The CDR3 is CAWNRDLYAGELFF. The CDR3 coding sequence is TGTGCCTGGAACCGGGACTTATACGCCGGGGAGCTGTTTTTT. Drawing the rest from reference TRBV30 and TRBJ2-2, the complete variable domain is SQTIHQWPATLVQPVGSPLSLECTVEGTSNPNLYWYRQAAGRGLQLLFYSVGIGQISSEVPQNLSASRPQDRQFILSSKKLLLSDSGFYLCAWNRDLYAGELFFGEGSRLTVL.

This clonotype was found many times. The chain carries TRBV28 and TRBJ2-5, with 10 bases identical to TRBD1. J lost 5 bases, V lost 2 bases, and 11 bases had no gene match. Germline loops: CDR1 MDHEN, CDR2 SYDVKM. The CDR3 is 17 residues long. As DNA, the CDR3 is TGTGCCAGCAGTTTACCAACGCGGGACAGGGGCCATGAGACCCAGTACTTC. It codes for CASSLPTRDRGHETQYF.

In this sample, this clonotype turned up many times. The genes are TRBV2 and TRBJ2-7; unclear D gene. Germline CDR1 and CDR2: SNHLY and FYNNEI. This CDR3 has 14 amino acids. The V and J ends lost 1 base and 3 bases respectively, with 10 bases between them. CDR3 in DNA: TGTGCCAGCAGTGAAGTACAGACCAGCTACGAGCAGTACTTC. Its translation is CASSEVQTSYEQYF.

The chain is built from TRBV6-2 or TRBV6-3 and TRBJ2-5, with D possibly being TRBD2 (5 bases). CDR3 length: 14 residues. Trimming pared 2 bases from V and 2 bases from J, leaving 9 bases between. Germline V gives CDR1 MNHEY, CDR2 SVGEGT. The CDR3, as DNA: TGTGCCAGCAGTTACACTGGAGGTCAAGAGACCCAGTACTTC. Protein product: CASSYTGGQETQYF.

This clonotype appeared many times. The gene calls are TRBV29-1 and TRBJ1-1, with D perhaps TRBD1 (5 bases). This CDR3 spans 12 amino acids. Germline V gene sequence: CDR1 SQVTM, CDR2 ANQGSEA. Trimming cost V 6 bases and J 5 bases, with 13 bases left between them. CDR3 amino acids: CSVRAPGTEAFF. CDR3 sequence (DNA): TGCAGCGTCAGGGCCCCCGGGACTGAAGCTTTCTTT.

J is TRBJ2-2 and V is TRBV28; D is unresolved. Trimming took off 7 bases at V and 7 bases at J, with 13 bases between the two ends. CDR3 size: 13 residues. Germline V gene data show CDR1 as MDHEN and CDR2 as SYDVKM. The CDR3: CASTPRVVGELFF. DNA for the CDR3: TGTGCCAGCACCCCTAGGGTCGTCGGGGAGCTGTTTTTT. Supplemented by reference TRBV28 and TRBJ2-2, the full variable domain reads DVKVTQSSRYLVKRTGEKVFLECVQDMDHENMFWYRQDPGLGLRLIYFSYDVKMKEKGDIPEGYSVSREKKERFSLILESASTNQTSMYLCASTPRVVGELFFGEGSRLTVL.

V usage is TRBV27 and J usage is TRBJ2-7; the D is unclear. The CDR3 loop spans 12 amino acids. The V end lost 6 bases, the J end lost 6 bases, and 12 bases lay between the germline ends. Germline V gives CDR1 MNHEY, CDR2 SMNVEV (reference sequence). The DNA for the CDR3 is TGTGCCAGCAGCCTCCCGGGCACCGAGCAGTACTTC. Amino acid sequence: CASSLPGTEQYF.